This T cell receptor (beta chain) was documented in a study of T cells in localized non-small cell lung cancer. The study, taken as a whole, reports: Sequencing was limited to one tumor region, leaving the possibility of heterogeneity open. Adjacent lung exhibited a median of approximately 59 among the 100 most abundant tumor clones. Clonality peaked in uninvolved adjacent lung rather than tumor. Patients showing higher blood T cell density tended to see longer overall survival.

TCRdb keeps only in-frame clones here, not all; method: immunoSEQ multiplex PCR. The sample lists 30,000 or so clones, more than 75% occurring once. CDR3 length: 12 residues. V shed 11 bases and J shed 1 base, with 12 bases lying between them. In germline, CDR1 is SNHLY, CDR2 FYNNEI. Comment on this clone: Antigen specificity is unknown.

The chain has TRBV2 and TRBJ2-7; weak D call: TRBD1 (6 bases). This TCR was sampled from a female donor over 55 with stage III squamous cell lung carcinoma. The sample in question was peripheral blood, obtained before any cancer treatment. The CDR3 DNA reads TGTGCCGGGGAAGGGGGATCCTACGAGCAGTACTTC. Translation: CAGEGGSYEQYF.